Listed below are T cell receptor beta chains from one sample, sequenced in a study of shared clonotypes between healthy human individuals. Sequencing was performed with immunoSEQ multiplex PCR; in TCRdb, only in-frame clones are kept and a portion is missing. The top ten clones hold around 0.4% of a sample with 2,500,000 or so clones, just under 95% of them seen once. The sample comprised naive CD4+ T cells from PBMCs. The receptor source for this set is a man younger than 35 in good health. Some clones in this sample may be carry-over from other donors' samples. Both conserved end residues are part of each CDR3. A D gene is named only where the DNA matches it firmly. Only some rows state a clone size, as once, few, many or a class for expanded clones.

D gene: .
V gene: TRBV10-3
J gene: TRBJ1-5
clone size: once
CDR3 protein: CAIRGDSNQPQHF
CDR3 DNA: TGTGCCATCAGAGGGGATAGCAATCAGCCCCAGCATTTT

D gene: .
V gene: TRBV14
J gene: TRBJ2-7
clone size: .
CDR3 protein: CASSQVEVKQYF
CDR3 DNA: TGTGCCAGCAGCCAAGTTGAGGTGAAGCAGTACTTC

D gene: .
V gene: TRBV5-1
J gene: TRBJ2-7
clone size: .
CDR3 protein: CASSLGGTAYEQYF
CDR3 DNA: TGCGCCAGCAGCTTGGGGGGAACGGCATACGAGCAGTACTTC

D gene: .
V gene: TRBV19
J gene: TRBJ2-5
clone size: .
CDR3 protein: CASSMGREYAMETQYF
CDR3 DNA: TGTGCCAGTAGTATGGGCAGGGAGTACGCGATGGAGACCCAGTACTTC

D gene: .
V gene: TRBV7-2
J gene: TRBJ2-5
clone size: .
CDR3 protein: CASSLDGGQETQYF
CDR3 DNA: TGTGCCAGCAGCTTAGACGGCGGCCAAGAGACCCAGTACTTC

D gene: .
V gene: TRBV29-1
J gene: TRBJ1-1
clone size: few
CDR3 protein: CSVEDLAAEAFF
CDR3 DNA: TGCAGCGTTGAAGATTTGGCAGCTGAAGCTTTCTTT

D gene: .
V gene: TRBV4-2
J gene: TRBJ2-7
clone size: .
CDR3 protein: CASSQDVGARYEQYF
CDR3 DNA: TGTGCCAGCAGCCAAGATGTGGGGGCGCGTTACGAGCAGTACTTC

D gene: TRBD2
V gene: TRBV5-3
J gene: TRBJ2-5
clone size: .
CDR3 protein: CARSLGMCGRQETQYF
CDR3 DNA: TGTGCCAGAAGCTTGGGCATGTGCGGGAGACAAGAGACCCAGTACTTC

D gene: .
V gene: TRBV18
J gene: TRBJ2-7
clone size: .
CDR3 protein: CASSPPRVAYEQYF
CDR3 DNA: TGTGCCAGCTCACCGCCCAGGGTAGCCTACGAGCAGTACTTC

D gene: .
V gene: TRBV10-3
J gene: TRBJ2-1
clone size: .
CDR3 protein: CATGRLGARGEQFF
CDR3 DNA: TGTGCCACGGGAAGACTAGGTGCACGGGGTGAGCAGTTCTTC

D gene: .
V gene: TRBV28
J gene: TRBJ1-1
clone size: few
CDR3 protein: CASSPGQIQNTEAFF
CDR3 DNA: TGTGCCAGCAGCCCTGGACAGATTCAGAACACTGAAGCTTTCTTT

D gene: .
V gene: TRBV29-1
J gene: TRBJ1-2
clone size: .
CDR3 protein: CSVQHSRGRGYTF
CDR3 DNA: TGCAGCGTCCAACATTCCAGGGGTCGTGGCTACACCTTC

D gene: TRBD1
V gene: TRBV28
J gene: TRBJ2-5
clone size: .
CDR3 protein: CASSLNSGQGSKGTQYF
CDR3 DNA: TGTGCCAGCAGTCTAAACTCGGGACAGGGGAGCAAGGGGACCCAGTACTTC

D gene: TRBD2
V gene: TRBV5-1
J gene: TRBJ2-5
clone size: .
CDR3 protein: CASSSGLAGETQYF
CDR3 DNA: TGCGCCAGCAGCTCGGGACTAGCGGGGGAGACCCAGTACTTC

D gene: .
V gene: TRBV27
J gene: TRBJ2-1
clone size: .
CDR3 protein: CASSPPRAPGSYNEQFF
CDR3 DNA: TGTGCCAGCAGTCCCCCCCGCGCGCCCGGGTCCTACAATGAGCAGTTCTTC

D gene: TRBD2
V gene: TRBV28
J gene: TRBJ2-5
clone size: .
CDR3 protein: CASTPAGGPTETQYF
CDR3 DNA: TGTGCCAGCACCCCTGCGGGAGGGCCTACCGAGACCCAGTACTTC

D gene: .
V gene: TRBV7-9
J gene: TRBJ1-1
clone size: .
CDR3 protein: CASSPRTPGAFF
CDR3 DNA: TGTGCCAGCAGCCCTCGGACCCCTGGAGCTTTCTTT

D gene: .
V gene: TRBV5-4
J gene: TRBJ2-1
clone size: .
CDR3 protein: CASSLGDRTPVNEQFF
CDR3 DNA: TGTGCCAGCAGCTTGGGAGATCGGACCCCGGTCAATGAGCAGTTCTTC

D gene: TRBD2
V gene: TRBV5-6
J gene: TRBJ2-7
clone size: .
CDR3 protein: CASSFWDYSYEQYF
CDR3 DNA: TGTGCCAGCAGCTTTTGGGACTACTCCTACGAGCAGTACTTC

D gene: .
V gene: TRBV7-2
J gene: TRBJ1-2
clone size: .
CDR3 protein: CASSPQGRYGYTF
CDR3 DNA: TGTGCCAGCAGCCCACAGGGCCGCTATGGCTACACCTTC

D gene: .
V gene: TRBV28
J gene: TRBJ2-4
clone size: .
CDR3 protein: CASSSTGAYPKIQYF
CDR3 DNA: TGTGCCAGCAGTTCCACCGGGGCCTACCCGAAGATTCAGTACTTC

D gene: .
V gene: TRBV25-1
J gene: TRBJ2-1
clone size: .
CDR3 protein: CASSELSGGTYNEQFF
CDR3 DNA: TGTGCCAGCAGTGAATTATCGGGGGGCACCTACAATGAGCAGTTCTTC

D gene: TRBD1
V gene: TRBV7-2
J gene: TRBJ1-1
clone size: .
CDR3 protein: CASSVDRGVTEAFF
CDR3 DNA: TGTGCCAGCAGCGTGGACAGGGGGGTGACTGAAGCTTTCTTT

D gene: .
V gene: TRBV28
J gene: TRBJ2-3
clone size: .
CDR3 protein: CASHPRGTDTQYF
CDR3 DNA: TGTGCCAGCCACCCGCGGGGCACAGATACGCAGTATTTT

D gene: .
V gene: TRBV30
J gene: TRBJ1-2
clone size: .
CDR3 protein: CAWSGAERDYGYTF
CDR3 DNA: TGTGCCTGGAGTGGGGCTGAGAGGGACTATGGCTACACCTTC

D gene: TRBD1
V gene: TRBV27
J gene: TRBJ1-2
clone size: once
CDR3 protein: CASSLRQGTGYTF
CDR3 DNA: TGTGCCAGCAGTTTACGACAGGGGACCGGCTACACCTTC

D gene: TRBD2
V gene: TRBV5-1
J gene: TRBJ2-1
clone size: .
CDR3 protein: CASSLKLAGDNEQFF
CDR3 DNA: TGCGCCAGCAGCTTGAAACTAGCGGGAGACAATGAGCAGTTCTTC

D gene: .
V gene: TRBV7-2
J gene: TRBJ2-1
clone size: .
CDR3 protein: CASSLGLAEQFF
CDR3 DNA: TGTGCCAGCAGCCTAGGACTGGCAGAGCAGTTCTTC

D gene: TRBD1
V gene: TRBV18
J gene: TRBJ2-2
clone size: .
CDR3 protein: CASSPQGQGAGELFF
CDR3 DNA: TGTGCCAGCTCACCACAGGGACAGGGGGCCGGGGAGCTGTTTTTT

D gene: .
V gene: TRBV29-1
J gene: TRBJ2-7
clone size: once
CDR3 protein: CSVTLAVSPPYEQYF
CDR3 DNA: TGCAGCGTGACCTTAGCGGTTTCCCCGCCCTACGAGCAGTACTTC

D gene: .
V gene: TRBV28
J gene: TRBJ1-1
clone size: .
CDR3 protein: CASRRRTEAFF
CDR3 DNA: TGTGCCAGCAGAAGACGGACTGAAGCTTTCTTT

D gene: TRBD2
V gene: TRBV28
J gene: TRBJ2-7
clone size: .
CDR3 protein: CASSFPGLAVLGSYEQYF
CDR3 DNA: TGTGCCAGCAGTTTTCCGGGACTAGCGGTATTAGGTTCCTACGAGCAGTACTTC

D gene: TRBD1
V gene: TRBV30
J gene: TRBJ2-1
clone size: .
CDR3 protein: CAWSTGTGAYNEQFF
CDR3 DNA: TGTGCCTGGAGTACCGGGACAGGGGCTTACAATGAGCAGTTCTTC

D gene: TRBD2
V gene: TRBV9
J gene: TRBJ2-1
clone size: .
CDR3 protein: CASSTLSGSSYNEQFF
CDR3 DNA: TGTGCCAGCAGCACCCTTAGCGGGAGCTCCTACAATGAGCAGTTCTTC

D gene: .
V gene: TRBV11-2
J gene: TRBJ2-3
clone size: .
CDR3 protein: CASSVTHTDTQYF
CDR3 DNA: TGTGCCAGCAGCGTCACTCACACAGATACGCAGTATTTT

D gene: TRBD2
V gene: TRBV4-3
J gene: TRBJ2-7
clone size: once
CDR3 protein: CASSQEVSPGGYEQYF
CDR3 DNA: TGCGCCAGCAGCCAAGAAGTTAGTCCGGGGGGTTACGAGCAGTACTTC

D gene: .
V gene: TRBV5-8
J gene: TRBJ1-5
clone size: .
CDR3 protein: CASSLSQPQHF
CDR3 DNA: TGTGCCAGCAGCTTGAGCCAGCCCCAGCATTTT

D gene: TRBD1
V gene: TRBV30
J gene: TRBJ1-1
clone size: .
CDR3 protein: CAWTNLGQVGRRTFF
CDR3 DNA: TGTGCCTGGACGAACCTAGGACAGGTGGGCCGAAGAACTTTCTTT

D gene: .
V gene: TRBV4-1
J gene: TRBJ1-4
clone size: .
CDR3 protein: CASSQGLAGPNEKLFF
CDR3 DNA: TGCGCCAGCAGCCAAGGATTGGCAGGACCTAATGAAAAACTGTTTTTT

D gene: TRBD1
V gene: TRBV29-1
J gene: TRBJ2-3
clone size: .
CDR3 protein: CSGGQGASVGTQYF
CDR3 DNA: TGCAGCGGGGGACAGGGGGCTTCAGTGGGTACGCAGTATTTT

D gene: TRBD2
V gene: TRBV7-9
J gene: TRBJ2-3
clone size: once
CDR3 protein: CAGLLAGTDTQYF
CDR3 DNA: TGTGCCGGCTTACTAGCGGGCACAGATACGCAGTATTTT

D gene: .
V gene: TRBV5-1
J gene: TRBJ2-7
clone size: .
CDR3 protein: CASSLSRQTRTYEQYF
CDR3 DNA: TGCGCCAGCAGCCTTTCCCGACAGACCCGAACCTACGAGCAGTACTTC

D gene: .
V gene: TRBV18
J gene: TRBJ1-4
clone size: .
CDR3 protein: CASSPEHFLFF
CDR3 DNA: TGTGCCAGCTCACCCGAACATTTTCTGTTTTTT

D gene: .
V gene: TRBV5-1
J gene: TRBJ1-2
clone size: .
CDR3 protein: CASSPPQAPYGYTF
CDR3 DNA: TGCGCCAGCAGCCCACCACAGGCCCCCTATGGCTACACCTTC

D gene: .
V gene: TRBV7-6
J gene: TRBJ2-7
clone size: .
CDR3 protein: CASSLVRGSYEQYF
CDR3 DNA: TGTGCCAGCAGCTTAGTTAGGGGCTCCTACGAGCAGTACTTC

D gene: TRBD1
V gene: TRBV6-1
J gene: TRBJ1-5
clone size: .
CDR3 protein: CASNRGGGQPQHF
CDR3 DNA: TGTGCCAGCAACAGGGGCGGAGGTCAGCCCCAGCATTTT

D gene: .
V gene: TRBV6-5
J gene: TRBJ1-5
clone size: .
CDR3 protein: CASSYTAGNQPQHF
CDR3 DNA: TGTGCCAGCAGTTACACAGCAGGAAATCAGCCCCAGCATTTT

D gene: TRBD1
V gene: TRBV5-1
J gene: TRBJ2-3
clone size: .
CDR3 protein: CASSLDRGSTDTQYF
CDR3 DNA: TGCGCCAGCAGCCTCGACAGGGGAAGCACAGATACGCAGTATTTT

D gene: .
V gene: TRBV9
J gene: TRBJ2-7
clone size: .
CDR3 protein: CASSVGPDLSYEQYF
CDR3 DNA: TGTGCCAGCAGCGTAGGTCCAGACCTCTCCTACGAGCAGTACTTC

D gene: .
V gene: TRBV6-1
J gene: TRBJ1-2
clone size: .
CDR3 protein: CASSVRSLYGYTF
CDR3 DNA: TGTGCCAGCAGTGTACGGTCCCTCTATGGCTACACCTTC

D gene: TRBD1
V gene: TRBV6-6
J gene: TRBJ1-3
clone size: .
CDR3 protein: CARGQTGTGNTIYF
CDR3 DNA: TGTGCCAGAGGGCAGACAGGGACTGGAAACACCATATATTTT

D gene: TRBD1
V gene: TRBV28
J gene: TRBJ1-1
clone size: .
CDR3 protein: CASSFSGQGWAFF
CDR3 DNA: TGTGCCAGCAGTTTCTCAGGACAGGGGTGGGCTTTCTTT

D gene: TRBD1
V gene: TRBV5-1
J gene: TRBJ2-7
clone size: .
CDR3 protein: CASSLTGVSYEQYF
CDR3 DNA: TGCGCCAGCAGCTTGACAGGGGTCTCCTACGAGCAGTACTTC

D gene: .
V gene: TRBV2
J gene: TRBJ1-1
clone size: .
CDR3 protein: CASLRDKNTEAFF
CDR3 DNA: TGTGCCAGCCTGCGGGACAAGAACACTGAAGCTTTCTTT

D gene: TRBD1
V gene: TRBV7-8
J gene: TRBJ1-5
clone size: .
CDR3 protein: CASSPGTGSGINQPQHF
CDR3 DNA: TGTGCCAGCAGCCCCGGGACAGGGAGCGGCATCAATCAGCCCCAGCATTTT

D gene: TRBD1
V gene: TRBV6-6
J gene: TRBJ1-1
clone size: once
CDR3 protein: CASSLGGASDTEAFF
CDR3 DNA: TGTGCCAGCAGCTTAGGGGGCGCGAGCGACACTGAAGCTTTCTTT

D gene: TRBD1
V gene: TRBV5-1
J gene: TRBJ2-3
clone size: .
CDR3 protein: CASSWGQLNTDTQYF
CDR3 DNA: TGCGCCAGCAGCTGGGGACAGCTGAACACAGATACGCAGTATTTT